This TCR beta chain was obtained from a study of cytomegalovirus exposure and HLA in healthy donors. Points from the study as a whole: In a later analysis, V- and J-gene trimming of beta chains associated with a DCLRE1C missense variant, replicated independently. TCR sequences were mostly rare, though some public TCRs occurred in many donors. Among immune exposure information, only CMV serostatus was available.

There are a few counts of this clone. Its antigen is unidentified. Germline CDR1 and CDR2: MNHEY and SVGAGI. J gave up 5 bases and V 5 bases, and 6 bases lay outside the gene matches. The CDR3 is 14 residues long. With 60 Vbeta and 13 Jbeta primers, the PCR was carried out. The data were produced by immunoSEQ multiplex PCR, yet TCRdb's version contains in-frame clones alone and is incomplete. The sample carries 70,000 to 100,000 clones, approximately 61% recorded once. Sequencing was done on a sample of PBMCs. The chain has TRBV6-5 and TRBJ1-5; 7 bases agree with TRBD1. The TCR was taken from a woman aged 45-65 years in good health and CMV-seropositive. CDR3 in DNA: TGTGCCAGCAGTCCGGGGACAGCGTATCAGCCCCAGCATTTT. The encoded protein is CASSPGTAYQPQHF.